These 21 T cell receptor beta chains originate from one sample sequenced in a study of blood T cell repertoires in COVID-19 (dated by TCRdb to 2020 to 2022). The library was obtained by the immunoSEQ multiplex PCR assay. Here the immuneACCESS table is served through TCRdb, limited to in-frame sequences with V and J called. Missing clones are a known gap in these copies; in checked studies unresolved V genes cover under half, and the rest lacks a known reason. The sample records over 200,000 clones, about 87% of which are singletons. About 4.1% of the sample is held by the ten biggest clonotypes. The specimen sequenced was peripheral blood. The receptors derive from a man aged 55 to 70 who had recovered from COVID-19.

This chain connects TRBV5-1 to TRBJ1-3; 11 nucleotides match TRBD1. From germline, CDR1 is SGHRS and CDR2 YFSETQ. The junction had 9 bases not matched to a gene; V was cut back by 5 bases and J by 2 bases. This CDR3 comprises 17 residues. The CDR3 nucleotides are TGCGCCAGCAGGAGAATCTCGGGACAGGGGGCTGGAAACACCATATATTTT. It encodes CASRRISGQGAGNTIYF.

This clone turned up a few times. The V call is TRBV19, the J call TRBJ1-5; TRBD1 aligns across 10 bases. After removal of 9 bases from V and 3 bases from J, the junction contained 2 bases not matched to a gene. Germline values: CDR1 LNHDA, CDR2 SQIVND (reference sequence). The CDR3 is 13 amino acids. In DNA form, the CDR3 reads TGTGCCAGCGGGACAGGGGCCAATCAGCCCCAGCATTTT. This translates into CASGTGANQPQHF.

The V gene is TRBV5-6, the J gene TRBJ2-5, with a weak D call TRBD1 (5 bases). Trimming pared 4 bases from V and 5 bases from J, leaving 18 bases between. This CDR3 contains 15 residues. Looked up from germline, CDR1 is SGHDT and CDR2 is YYEEEE. The CDR3 is CASSGAAAAEETQYF. CDR3 in DNA: TGTGCCAGCAGCGGGGCGGCAGCCGCCGAGGAGACCCAGTACTTC.

J is TRBJ1-1 and V is TRBV20-1, with 9 positions matching TRBD1. Germline CDR1 DFQATT, CDR2 SNEGSKA (reference sequence). V trimming: 6 bases; J trimming: 11 bases; junction bases outside the gene matches: 7. The CDR3 sequence is 11 residues long. The CDR3 loop reads CSARTGDGAFF. CDR3 coding DNA: TGCAGTGCCAGGACAGGGGACGGTGCTTTCTTT.

The gene calls are TRBV5-4 and TRBJ2-1, with TRBD2 as a possible D gene (6 bases). CDR1 and CDR2 (germline): SGHNT, YYREEE (reference sequence). This CDR3 comprises 15 residues. V lost 4 bases and J 1 base, leaving 12 bases between the germline ends. In DNA, the CDR3 is TGTGCCAGCAGCCCTCGGGGGACGTCCTACAATGAGCAGTTCTTC. Translated: CASSPRGTSYNEQFF.

V and J are TRBV5-1 and TRBJ1-1; 11 nucleotides line up with TRBD1. V lost 1 base to trimming and J lost 7 bases; unmatched junction nucleotides: 6. This CDR3 spans 15 amino acids. CDR1 SGHRS and CDR2 YFSETQ come from the germline V gene. Written as DNA, the CDR3 is TGCGCCAGCAGCTTGATAGGACAGGGGGCTCGTGAAGCTTTCTTT. This translates into CASSLIGQGAREAFF.

The rearrangement uses TRBV9 and TRBJ2-1; TRBD2 matches 12 bases. Looked up from germline, CDR1 is SGDLS and CDR2 is YYNGEE. CDR3 length: 13 amino acids. V trimming: 3 bases; J trimming: 10 bases; junction bases outside the gene matches: 2. CDR3 region: CASSEGTSGEQFF. DNA of the CDR3: TGTGCCAGCAGCGAGGGGACTAGCGGGGAGCAGTTCTTC.

The V call is TRBV5-5, the J call TRBJ2-6; D may be TRBD1 (5 bases). Germline lookup yields CDR1 SGHKS and CDR2 YYEKEE (reference sequence). V lost 0 bases to trimming and J lost 0 bases, with 10 bases between them. The CDR3 consists of 17 residues. CDR3 sequence: CASSLVRAYSGANVLTF. The CDR3 nucleotides are TGTGCCAGCAGCTTGGTCAGGGCCTACTCTGGGGCCAACGTCCTGACTTTC.

The chain recombines TRBV7-2 with TRBJ1-5; TRBD1 aligns across 7 bases. Germline-derived CDR1 and CDR2 are SGHTA and FQGNSA. The CDR3 spans 16 residues. The J segment lost 1 base and the V segment lost 5 bases, leaving 8 bases of the junction unmatched. The CDR3 loop reads CASSARGFGSNQPQHF. The CDR3, as DNA: TGTGCCAGCAGCGCCAGGGGGTTTGGGAGCAATCAGCCCCAGCATTTT.

The V call is TRBV12-3 or TRBV12-4, the J call TRBJ2-7; TRBD1 might be the D (6 bases). V shed 5 bases and J shed 6 bases, with 11 bases lying between them. The CDR3 runs 12 residues. CDR3 loop: CASSPTGTEQYF. In DNA, the CDR3 is TGTGCCAGCAGTCCCACAGGGACCGAGCAGTACTTC.

V is TRBV23-1 and J is TRBJ2-7; the D gene is possibly TRBD2 (6 bases). TRBV23-1 is an open reading frame, and its role is uncertain. Trimming took off 8 bases at V and 3 bases at J, with 11 bases between the two ends. The CDR3 runs 12 residues. The CDR3 coding sequence is TGCGCCAGCCTCCGGGGGAGCTACGAGCAGTACTTC. Translation gives CASLRGSYEQYF.

This clone was found once. The chain joins TRBV11-2 to TRBJ2-5; 7 bases are a match to TRBD2. This CDR3 has 17 residues. Germline assignment: CDR1 SGHAT and CDR2 FQNNGV. The V gene end was trimmed by 1 base and the J gene end by 5 bases; junction bases not matched to a gene: 13. The CDR3 spells CASSLGLGSREGETQYF. In DNA form, the CDR3 reads TGTGCCAGCAGCTTAGGATTAGGGTCCAGGGAGGGGGAGACCCAGTACTTC.

V usage is TRBV7-9 and J usage is TRBJ1-1; TRBD1 agrees at 7 bases. CDR3 length equals 13 residues. V lost 5 bases, J lost 13 bases, and 13 bases stayed unmatched. Per germline, CDR1 SEHNR and CDR2 FQNEAQ (reference sequence). The DNA for the CDR3 is TGTGCCAGCAGCATCCTTTTAGGGACAGTAATTTTCTTT. Residues: CASSILLGTVIFF.

J is TRBJ1-5 and V is TRBV10-3; D call uncertain. CDR1 is ENHRY, CDR2 SYGVKD, per germline. The CDR3 covers 15 residues. Trimming cost V 4 bases and J 7 bases, with 17 bases left between them. This CDR3 is CAISAGMGLYQPQHF. The CDR3 DNA is TGTGCCATCAGTGCGGGGATGGGATTGTACCAGCCCCAGCATTTT.

The rearrangement uses TRBV18 and TRBJ2-5, with D possibly TRBD2 on 5 matching bases. V was clipped by 2 bases and J by 5 bases, with 15 bases between them. This CDR3 is built from 15 residues. From germline, CDR1 is KGHSH and CDR2 LQKENI. The CDR3: CASSPFQRSDETQYF. As DNA, the CDR3 is TGTGCCAGCTCACCATTCCAGCGGTCGGATGAGACCCAGTACTTC.

The chain combines TRBV6-6 with TRBJ2-3; perhaps TRBD2 as D (6 bases). Germline assignment: CDR1 MNHNY and CDR2 SVGAGI (reference sequence). The CDR3 consists of 15 residues. The germline V and J ends were trimmed by 6 bases and 4 bases, with 17 bases remaining between them. CDR3 bases: TGTGCCAGCAGGCCGAGCGGTCCTAGCGCAGATACGCAGTATTTT. It yields the protein CASRPSGPSADTQYF.

The chain joins TRBV18 to TRBJ1-1; no firm D call. V gave up 2 bases and J gave up 1 base, with 8 bases separating them. Germline V gives CDR1 KGHSH, CDR2 LQKENI. The CDR3 runs to 14 residues. For the CDR3, the DNA is TGTGCCAGCTCACCAGACACCCAGAACACTGAAGCTTTCTTT. Its translation: CASSPDTQNTEAFF.

This chain uses TRBV27 with TRBJ1-6, with 10 nucleotides matching TRBD1. With V trimmed by 6 bases and J by 1 base, 12 bases remained unmatched. This CDR3 spans 19 amino acids. Germline CDR1 and CDR2: MNHEY and SMNVEV (reference sequence). The CDR3 DNA is TGTGCCAGCAGCATAGAGAGGACAGGGGGACTTTCCTATAATTCACCCCTCCACTTT. Amino acid sequence: CASSIERTGGLSYNSPLHF.

V gene TRBV11-2 combines with J gene TRBJ2-1, with 7 bases matching TRBD1. This CDR3 comprises 13 residues. CDR1 is SGHAT, CDR2 FQNNGV, per germline. With V trimmed by 4 bases and J by 8 bases, 5 bases remained unmatched. This chain's CDR3 is CASSSTGLDEQFF. The CDR3, as DNA: TGTGCCAGCAGCTCGACAGGGTTAGATGAGCAGTTCTTC. Full variable domain (rest looked up from reference TRBV11-2 and TRBJ2-1): EAGVAQSPRYKIIEKRQSVAFWCNPISGHATLYWYQQILGQGPKLLIQFQNNGVVDDSQLPKDRFSAERLKGVDSTLKIQPAKLEDSAVYLCASSSTGLDEQFFGPGTRLTVL.

The chain is built from TRBV29-1 and TRBJ2-7; 11 nucleotides match TRBD1. CDR3 length: 15 residues. The V and J ends lost 6 bases and 3 bases, in that order; junction bases with no gene match: 10. Germline CDR1 SQVTM, CDR2 ANQGSEA. For the CDR3, the DNA is TGCAGCGTGGCGCGGGACAGGGGGAAATTCTACGAGCAGTACTTC. Residues: CSVARDRGKFYEQYF.

CDR3 in amino acids: CASSLASGLAGSYNEQFF. CDR3 nucleotides: TGTGCCAGCAGCTTAGCCAGTGGACTAGCCGGCTCCTACAATGAGCAGTTCTTC. The V and J genes are TRBV7-2 and TRBJ2-1; 8 nucleotides match TRBD2. CDR3 length: 18 amino acids. Germline-derived CDR1 and CDR2 are SGHTA and FQGNSA. With V trimmed by 0 bases and J by 0 bases, 7 bases remained unmatched. The entire variable domain, with the rest obtained from reference TRBV7-2 and TRBJ2-1, is as follows: GAGVSQSPSNKVTEKGKDVELRCDPISGHTALYWYRQSLGQGLEFLIYFQGNSAPDKSGLPSDRFSAERTGGSVSTLTIQRTQQEDSAVYLCASSLASGLAGSYNEQFFGPGTRLTVL.